This TCR beta chain is from a study of blood T cell repertoires in COVID-19. Recruits, aged about 18 to 89 years, lived in approximately 26 US areas. Using immunoSEQ multiplex PCR, the repertoire was profiled, and TCRdb retains in-frame clones only, with some absent. The sample lists around 200,000 clones; around 84% were seen once. This TCR was sampled from a woman under 40 who had recovered from COVID-19. The source material was PBMCs or T cells enriched from blood (not recorded which).

CDR3: CASSLQGTTNEKLFF. In DNA form, the CDR3 reads TGTGCCAGCAGCCTACAGGGAACAACTAATGAAAAACTGTTTTTT. This rearrangement joins TRBV7-3 to TRBJ1-4, with a weak D call TRBD1 (6 bases). Between the trimmed V and J ends, which lost 5 bases and 0 bases, there was a span of 10 bases. The length of the CDR3 is 15 residues. Germline CDR1 reads SGHTA; CDR2 reads FQGTGA.